This TCR beta chain was documented in a study of T cells after yellow fever vaccination. Overall study context: SMART-Seq v4 Ultra Low Input handled preparation of low-cell-number fractions. Study-wide results and limits: Overlap between CD4 and CD8 compartments was detected for a small share of clonotypes. Repertoires sorted by FACS could include abundant clonotypes that are contaminants from the bulk population. Re-detected after boosting: most primary clones, 95% to 98% of CD4 and less than 90% of CD8.

Germline loops: CDR1 SGHTA, CDR2 FQGNSA. The CDR3 covers 15 residues. V gave up 2 bases and J gave up 3 bases, with 14 bases separating them. MiXCR was run by TCRdb on the 5' RACE reads, yielding one entry per CDR3 protein. The table lists 200,000 to 300,000 distinct CDR3 sequences, roughly 6.3% of them singletons. Many counts were recorded for this clonotype. Its antigen is as yet unknown. This sample comprised CD4+ T cells sorted from PBMCs, obtained on the day of the yellow fever booster vaccination. The chain uses TRBV7-2 and TRBJ2-7, with a weak D call TRBD2 (7 bases). The sequence derives from a man aged 25-45 years who received the YFV17D yellow fever vaccine. CDR3 residues: CASSLRGGDVYEQYF. The CDR3 coding sequence is TGTGCCAGCAGCTTAAGAGGGGGGGATGTCTACGAGCAGTACTTC.